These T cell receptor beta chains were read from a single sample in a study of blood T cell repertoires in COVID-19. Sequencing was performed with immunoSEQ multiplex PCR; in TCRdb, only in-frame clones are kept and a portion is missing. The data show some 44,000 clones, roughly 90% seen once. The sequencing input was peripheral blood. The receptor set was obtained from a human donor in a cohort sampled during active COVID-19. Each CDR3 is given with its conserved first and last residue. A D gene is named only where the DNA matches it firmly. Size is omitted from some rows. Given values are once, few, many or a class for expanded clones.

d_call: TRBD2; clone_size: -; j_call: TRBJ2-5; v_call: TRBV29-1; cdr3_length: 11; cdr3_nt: TGCAGCGCCCGGGAGGCAGAGACCCAGTACTTC; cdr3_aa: CSAREAETQYF
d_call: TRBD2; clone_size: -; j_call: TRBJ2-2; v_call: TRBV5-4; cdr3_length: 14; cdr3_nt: TGTGCCAGCAGACGGGGGGGGAACACCGGGGAGCTGTTTTTT; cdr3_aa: CASRRGGNTGELFF
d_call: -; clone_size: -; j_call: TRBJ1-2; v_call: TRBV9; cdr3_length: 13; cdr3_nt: TGTGCCAGCTCGGGGGGAAAGACGGATGGCTACACCTTC; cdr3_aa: CASSGGKTDGYTF
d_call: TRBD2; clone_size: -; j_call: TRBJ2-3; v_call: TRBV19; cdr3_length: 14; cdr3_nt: TGTGCCAGTAACCAGCGGGGTAGGGTAGATACGCAGTATTTT; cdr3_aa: CASNQRGRVDTQYF
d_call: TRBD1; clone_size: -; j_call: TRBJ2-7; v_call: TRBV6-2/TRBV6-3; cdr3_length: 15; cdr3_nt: TGTGCCAGCAGTACCCCTACAGGGGTCGCGTACGAGCAGTACTTC; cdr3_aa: CASSTPTGVAYEQYF
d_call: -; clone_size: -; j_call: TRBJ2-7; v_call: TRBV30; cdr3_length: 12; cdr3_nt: TGTGCCTCGGTCGGGGGTACCTACGAGCAGTACTTC; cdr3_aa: CASVGGTYEQYF
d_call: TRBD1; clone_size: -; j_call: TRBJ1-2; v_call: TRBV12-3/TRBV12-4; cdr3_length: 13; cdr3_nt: TGTGCCAGCAGTCCGCGGACAGGCGTTGGCTACACCTTC; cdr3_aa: CASSPRTGVGYTF
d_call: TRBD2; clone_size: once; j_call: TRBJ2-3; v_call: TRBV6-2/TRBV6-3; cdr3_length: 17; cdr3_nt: TGTGCCAGCAGTTACTCGAGTCTAGCGGGAGTTTGGGATACGCAGTATTTT; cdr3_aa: CASSYSSLAGVWDTQYF
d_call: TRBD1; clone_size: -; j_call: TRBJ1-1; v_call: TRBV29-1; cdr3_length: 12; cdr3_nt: TGCAGCGCAGGACAGGGTCGCACTGAAGCTTTCTTT; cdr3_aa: CSAGQGRTEAFF
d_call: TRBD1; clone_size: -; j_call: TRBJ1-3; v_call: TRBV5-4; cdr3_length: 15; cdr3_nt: TGTGCCAGCAGCTTGATTACAGGGGCTGGAAACACCATATATTTT; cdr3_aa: CASSLITGAGNTIYF
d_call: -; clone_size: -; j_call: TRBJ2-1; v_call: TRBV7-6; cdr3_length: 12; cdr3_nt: TGTGCCAGCAGCCTCCGGGACAATGAGCAGTTCTTC; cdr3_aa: CASSLRDNEQFF
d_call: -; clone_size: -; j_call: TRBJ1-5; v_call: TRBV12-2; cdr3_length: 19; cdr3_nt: TGTGCAAGTCGCTTCTGCGTGACGGTACAGGGAGACCCCCATCAGCCCCAGCATTTT; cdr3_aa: CASRFCVTVQGDPHQPQHF
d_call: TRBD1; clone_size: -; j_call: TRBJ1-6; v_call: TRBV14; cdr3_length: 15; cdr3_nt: TGTGCCAGCAGCCAAGTTAGGGGGCGCGATTCACCCCTCCACTTT; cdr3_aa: CASSQVRGRDSPLHF
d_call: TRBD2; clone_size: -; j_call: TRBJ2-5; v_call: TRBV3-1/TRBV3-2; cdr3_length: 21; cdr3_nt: TGTGCCAGCAGCCAAGATCTTGTGGGACTAGCGGGGGTCCCCAACCAAGAGACCCAGTACTTC; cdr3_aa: CASSQDLVGLAGVPNQETQYF
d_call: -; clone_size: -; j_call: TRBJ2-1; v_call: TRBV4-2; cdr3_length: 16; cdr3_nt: TGTGCCAGCAGCCAAGGGGGGAGGAGCTCCTACAATGAGCAGTTCTTC; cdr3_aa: CASSQGGRSSYNEQFF